This T cell receptor (beta chain) was documented in a study of T cell changes during pregnancy in multiple sclerosis. V was clipped by 5 bases and J by 3 bases; unmatched bases: 6. Germline lookup yields CDR1 MDHEN and CDR2 SYDVKM. The CDR3 loop spans 15 amino acids. Sequenced by immunoSEQ multiplex PCR; TCRdb stores in-frame clones only, minus some. The sample contains under 100,000 clones, roughly 96% of which appear only once. V and J are TRBV28 and TRBJ2-7; 11 nucleotides align to TRBD1. The source is a female donor with multiple sclerosis, enrolled in a pregnancy study. The sample here was peripheral blood, taken in the second trimester of pregnancy. The CDR3 DNA follows: TGTGCCAGCAGTACTCAGGACAGGGGGCACTACGAGCAGTACTTC. This sequence encodes CASSTQDRGHYEQYF.